Following are 17 T cell receptor beta chains from one sample sequenced in a study of molecular identifiers for immune sequencing clone quantification (dated by TCRdb to 2016 to 2018). The library was built by means of PCR. TCRdb lists the instrument as NextSeq 500. The public reads were quality trimmed at Q25 with fastp and then assembled into clones with MiXCR by TCRdb, keeping productive beta chains. Each entry is one CDR3 protein sequence, shown with its most common DNA and genes. The sample profile shows just over 95,000 distinct CDR3 sequences; 20% to 30% of them were found once. In total, the top ten clones hold 0.94% of the sample. The sequencing input was naive CD8+ T cells from blood, with Jurkat cell RNA spiked in. The intended sense of this specimen's cell subset or site label: FACS-sorted CD8+CD4-CCR7+CD45RA+ naive T cells. The origin of the receptors is a human donor in good health. Some libraries in this study had Jurkat cell RNA spiked in.

This clonotype was picked up many times. The V and J genes are TRBV7-2 and TRBJ2-3, with D possibly being TRBD1 or TRBD2 (5 bases each). The CDR3 contains 13 residues. V was shortened by 3 bases and J by 6 bases, with 10 bases between the two germline ends. CDR1 and CDR2 (germline): SGHTA, FQGNSA. The CDR3 is CASSFEGSDTQYF. For the CDR3, the DNA is TGTGCCAGCAGCTTCGAGGGGTCGGATACGCAGTATTTT.

This clonotype has at least ten counts. CDR3 nucleotides: TGTGCTAGTGGGACCCAGGGGAATCTTGGCGAGACCCAGTACTTC. Residues: CASGTQGNLGETQYF. The gene calls are TRBV12-5 and TRBJ2-5, with a weak D call TRBD1 (6 bases). Trimming removed 6 bases from V and 5 bases from J, with 19 bases in between. This CDR3 has 15 amino acids. Germline loops: CDR1 LGHNT, CDR2 FRNRAP.

In its sample, this clonotype was seen many times. The CDR3 sequence is CASSQVQGRVLNEQFF. In DNA, the CDR3 is TGCGCCAGCAGCCAAGTGCAGGGGCGAGTTCTCAATGAGCAGTTCTTC. V usage is TRBV4-1 and J usage is TRBJ2-1, with D possibly being TRBD1 (6 bases). Looked up from germline, CDR1 is MGHRA and CDR2 is YSYEKL. The V gene lost 1 base and the J gene lost 6 bases, with 16 bases spanning the gap. This CDR3 has 16 residues.

This clonotype was recorded many times. The genes are TRBV10-3 and TRBJ2-3; 8 bases are shared with TRBD2. V was clipped by 0 bases and J by 0 bases; unmatched bases: 8. The CDR3 runs to 18 residues. Per the germline V gene, CDR1 is ENHRY and CDR2 is SYGVKD. The CDR3 reads CAISESYIAGPSTDTQYF. The CDR3 DNA sequence: TGTGCCATCAGTGAGTCCTACATAGCGGGGCCGAGCACAGATACGCAGTATTTT.

This clonotype came up many times. CDR3 amino acids: CSVEGLADYEQYF. In nucleotides, the CDR3 is TGCAGCGTTGAAGGGCTAGCAGACTACGAGCAGTACTTC. The chain carries TRBV29-1 and TRBJ2-7; D may be TRBD2 (5 bases). Germline lookup yields CDR1 SQVTM and CDR2 ANQGSEA. V lost 1 base to trimming and J lost 3 bases, with 10 bases between them. The CDR3 spans 13 residues.

This clonotype was observed many times. The chain is built from TRBV7-2 and TRBJ2-3; 14 positions match TRBD2. Germline V gene lookup returns CDR1 SGHTA and CDR2 FQGNSA. There are 20 residues in the CDR3. V lost 3 bases to trimming and J lost 2 bases; unmatched junction nucleotides: 13. CDR3 sequence: CASSLGAGLAGGIPTDTQYF. The DNA for the CDR3 is TGTGCCAGCAGCTTGGGCGCCGGACTAGCGGGAGGTATTCCCACAGATACGCAGTATTTT.

This clonotype has a count of ten or more. V gene TRBV11-2 combines with J gene TRBJ1-4; tentatively, D is TRBD1 (5 bases). This CDR3 is built from 20 residues. Deletions cut 5 bases from V and 0 bases from J, with 25 bases between. Germline V gene sequence: CDR1 SGHAT, CDR2 FQNNGV. CDR3 nucleotides: TGTGCCAGCAGCCCGTCAAGACAGAACCTACGACTTGCAACTAATGAAAAACTGTTTTTT. Translation gives CASSPSRQNLRLATNEKLFF. Full variable domain (remainder filled in from reference TRBV11-2 and TRBJ1-4): EAGVAQSPRYKIIEKRQSVAFWCNPISGHATLYWYQQILGQGPKLLIQFQNNGVVDDSQLPKDRFSAERLKGVDSTLKIQPAKLEDSAVYLCASSPSRQNLRLATNEKLFFGSGTQLSVL.

The table lists this clonotype with many counts. The V call is TRBV28, the J call TRBJ2-7; 10 nucleotides match TRBD1. The CDR3 consists of 16 residues. In germline, CDR1 is MDHEN, CDR2 SYDVKM. V lost 5 bases, J lost 3 bases, and 10 bases stayed unmatched. The CDR3 bases are TGTGCCAGCAGTCCACCGTGGGACAGGGGCTACTACGAGCAGTACTTC. Translation: CASSPPWDRGYYEQYF.

The sample holds a few counts of this clonotype. The rearrangement links TRBV10-3 to TRBJ1-1; weak D call: TRBD1 (5 bases). Looked up from germline, CDR1 is ENHRY and CDR2 is SYGVKD. V dropped 8 bases and J dropped 4 bases, with 8 bases sitting between them. The CDR3 is made up of 11 amino acids. The CDR3 sequence is CAIGGSTEAFF. The CDR3 bases are TGTGCCATCGGGGGGAGCACTGAAGCTTTCTTT.

At least ten counts were recorded for this clonotype. The J gene is TRBJ2-3, the V gene TRBV7-9; 8 nucleotides match TRBD1. CDR1 is SEHNR, CDR2 FQNEAQ, per germline (reference sequence). This CDR3 has 16 amino acids. The junction had 16 bases not matched to a gene; V was cut back by 5 bases and J by 9 bases. CDR3 coding DNA: TGTGCCAGCAGCCCCACCAGACAGGGGCTGGGGGAGACGCAGTATTTT. This translates into CASSPTRQGLGETQYF.

This clonotype was counted many times. The chain combines TRBV12-3 or TRBV12-4 with TRBJ2-3; TRBD1 aligns across 9 bases. This CDR3 is 15 amino acids long. J gave up 5 bases and V 5 bases, and 8 bases lay outside the gene matches. Here the CDR3 reads CASSRDRVNLDTQYF. CDR3 DNA: TGTGCCAGCAGTAGGGACAGGGTTAACCTAGATACGCAGTATTTT.

This clonotype was seen ten or more times. The V and J genes are TRBV4-1 and TRBJ2-2; D gene uncertain. With 1 base removed from V and 2 bases from J, the gap between germline ends came to 5 bases. Germline V gives CDR1 MGHRA, CDR2 YSYEKL. The CDR3 has 14 amino acids. DNA for the CDR3: TGCGCCAGCAGCCAAGCAGGAAACACCGGGGAGCTGTTTTTT. Protein sequence: CASSQAGNTGELFF.

This clonotype has ten or more counts. The DNA for the CDR3 is TGTGCCAGCAGTCGAGCGCAGGGCACAGATACGCAGTATTTT. As protein: CASSRAQGTDTQYF. The rearrangement uses TRBV27 and TRBJ2-3; D remains unclear. Trimming stripped 5 bases from V and 1 base from J, with 10 bases between. The CDR3 extends over 14 amino acids. Germline V gene data show CDR1 as MNHEY and CDR2 as SMNVEV (reference sequence).

At least ten counts were recorded for this clonotype. The chain is built from TRBV30 and TRBJ1-1, with 7 bases identical to TRBD1. The CDR3 runs 13 residues. The germline CDR1 and CDR2 sequences are GTSNPN and SVGIG (reference sequence). Trimming cost V 3 bases and J 0 bases; bases outside gene matches: 1. CDR3 DNA: TGTGCCTGGAGGCAGGGGGTGAACACTGAAGCTTTCTTT. Translating it yields CAWRQGVNTEAFF. The entire variable domain, with the rest obtained from reference TRBV30 and TRBJ1-1, is as follows: SQTIHQWPATLVQPVGSPLSLECTVEGTSNPNLYWYRQAAGRGLQLLFYSVGIGQISSEVPQNLSASRPQDRQFILSSKKLLLSDSGFYLCAWRQGVNTEAFFGQGTRLTVV.

This clonotype was counted a few times. J is TRBJ1-6 and V is TRBV7-9; no definite D call. The CDR3 is 12 residues long. The V gene's germline CDR1 is SEHNR and CDR2 FQNEAQ (reference sequence). Trimming pared 1 base from V and 14 bases from J, leaving 9 bases between. The CDR3 nucleotides read TGTGCCAGCAGCTTAGAAGGGCCGTCCCTCCACTTT. This gives the protein CASSLEGPSLHF.

This clonotype was counted at least ten times. The J gene is TRBJ2-3, the V gene TRBV12-5; no definite D call. Per germline, CDR1 LGHNT and CDR2 FRNRAP. The CDR3 consists of 12 residues. CDR3 protein: CASLGNTDTQYF. The DNA for the CDR3 is TGTGCCTCCCTGGGAAACACAGATACGCAGTATTTT.

This clonotype was seen only a few times. This chain connects TRBV7-6 to TRBJ1-4; D is unresolved. V was cut by 1 base and J by 5 bases, with 14 bases left in between. Germline lookup yields CDR1 SGHVS and CDR2 FNYEAQ. The CDR3 extends over 16 amino acids. The CDR3 DNA sequence: TGTGCCAGCAGCTTAGATCCGAGTGGAAGCAATGAAAAACTGTTTTTT. The encoded protein is CASSLDPSGSNEKLFF.